This TCR beta chain emerged from a study of cytomegalovirus exposure and HLA in healthy donors. About this clone itself: Sequence at one end of the junction differs from germline and may be a read error.

This CDR3 contains 15 residues. Germline V gene data show CDR1 as LNHDA and CDR2 as SQIVND (reference sequence). 13 Jbeta primers and 60 Vbeta primers were used for the PCR. The protocol was immunoSEQ multiplex PCR, while the TCRdb copy is restricted to in-frame clones and leaves out a portion. The data show 250,000 or so clones, approximately 81% seen once. The TCR comes from a human donor in good health. The sequenced sample was PBMCs. The chain links TRBV19 to TRBJ2-1, with 9 bases matching TRBD2. CDR3 nucleotide sequence: TGTGCCAGTAGAATAGCGGGAGTGGGCTACAATGAGCAGTTCTTC. The encoded protein is CASRIAGVGYNEQFF.